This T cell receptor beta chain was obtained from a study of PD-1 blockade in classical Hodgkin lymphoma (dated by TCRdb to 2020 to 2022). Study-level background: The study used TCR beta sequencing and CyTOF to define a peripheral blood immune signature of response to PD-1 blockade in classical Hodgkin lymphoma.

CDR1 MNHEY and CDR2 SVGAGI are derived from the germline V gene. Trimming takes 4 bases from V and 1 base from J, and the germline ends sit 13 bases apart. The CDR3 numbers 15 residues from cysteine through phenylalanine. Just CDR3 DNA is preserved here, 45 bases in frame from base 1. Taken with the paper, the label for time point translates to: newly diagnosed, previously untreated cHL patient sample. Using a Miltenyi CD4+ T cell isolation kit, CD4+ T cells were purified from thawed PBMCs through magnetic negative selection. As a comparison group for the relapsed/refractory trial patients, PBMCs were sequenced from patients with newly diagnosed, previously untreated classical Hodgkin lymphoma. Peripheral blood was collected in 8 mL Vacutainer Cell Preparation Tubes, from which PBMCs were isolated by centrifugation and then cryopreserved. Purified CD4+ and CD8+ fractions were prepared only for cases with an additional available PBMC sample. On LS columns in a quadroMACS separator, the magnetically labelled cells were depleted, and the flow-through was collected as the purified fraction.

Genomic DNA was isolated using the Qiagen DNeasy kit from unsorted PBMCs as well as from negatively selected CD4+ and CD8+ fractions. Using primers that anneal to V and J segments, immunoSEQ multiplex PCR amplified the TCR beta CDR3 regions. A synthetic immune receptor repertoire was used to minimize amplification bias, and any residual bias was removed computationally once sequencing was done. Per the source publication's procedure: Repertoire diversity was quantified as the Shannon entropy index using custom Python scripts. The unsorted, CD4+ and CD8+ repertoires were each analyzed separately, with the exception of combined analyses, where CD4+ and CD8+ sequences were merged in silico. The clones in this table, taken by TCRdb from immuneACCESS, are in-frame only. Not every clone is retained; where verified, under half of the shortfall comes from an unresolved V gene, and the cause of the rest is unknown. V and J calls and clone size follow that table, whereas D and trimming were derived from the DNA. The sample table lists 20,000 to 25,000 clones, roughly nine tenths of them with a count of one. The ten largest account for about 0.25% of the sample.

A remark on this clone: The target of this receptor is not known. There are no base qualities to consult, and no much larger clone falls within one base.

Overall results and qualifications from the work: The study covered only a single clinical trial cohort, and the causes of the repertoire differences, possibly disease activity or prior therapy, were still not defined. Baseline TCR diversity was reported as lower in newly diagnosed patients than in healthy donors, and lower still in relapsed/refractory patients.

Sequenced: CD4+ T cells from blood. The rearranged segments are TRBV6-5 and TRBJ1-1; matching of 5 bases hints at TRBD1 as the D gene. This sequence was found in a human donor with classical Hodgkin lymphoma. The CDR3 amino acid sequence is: CASSSLRGTNTEAFF. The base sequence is TGTGCCAGCAGTTCTCTACGAGGGACGAACACTGAAGCTTTCTTT.